The TCR beta chain described here comes from a study of cytomegalovirus exposure and HLA in healthy donors. V was pared by 6 bases and J by 0 bases, with 3 bases of the junction left unmatched. Germline V CDR1 and CDR2: SNHLY, FYNNEI. CDR3 size: 15 residues. The study ran its PCR with 60 Vbeta and 13 Jbeta primers. The assay was immunoSEQ multiplex PCR, and TCRdb's table has in-frame clones only and misses some. The sample has some 170,000 clones; 65% to 80% are singletons. Findings and caveats of the study: A missense DCLRE1C variant was associated with V- and J-gene trimming of TCR beta chains in a later analysis, and an independent cohort replicated the association. Researchers counted 150 to 200 TCR beta chains as cytomegalovirus-associated. A later analysis showed that HLA-associated TCR beta chains had undergone more clonal expansion than equally common others. Among CMV-associated TCR beta chains, most appeared HLA-restricted in a later analysis.

As for this clone: No antigen is known for it.

This receptor was taken from a man between 18 and 35 years old in good health and CMV-seropositive. V is TRBV2 and J is TRBJ1-4, with 8 bases that match TRBD1. Sequencing used PBMCs. CDR3 amino acids: CASRADRATNEKLFF. As DNA, the CDR3 is TGTGCCAGCAGAGCGGACAGGGCAACTAATGAAAAACTGTTTTTT. The complete variable domain, with remaining parts taken from reference TRBV2 and TRBJ1-4, reads EPEVTQTPSHQVTQMGQEVILRCVPISNHLYFYWYRQILGQKVEFLVSFYNNEISEKSEIFDDQFSVERPDGSNFTLKIRSTKLEDSAMYFCASRADRATNEKLFFGSGTQLSVL.